The 5 T cell receptor beta chains in this list originate from one sample, sequenced in a study of shared clonotypes between healthy human individuals. Repertoires were generated with immunoSEQ multiplex PCR, while TCRdb's copy carries only in-frame clones and drops some. The sample lists roughly 2.2 million clones, more than 80% seen once, with under 0.45% in the top ten. Sequencing was done on a sample of naive CD4+ T cells from PBMCs. Described subset: CD45RA+ positively selected. The receptor source for this set is a man younger than 35 in good health. Some clones in this sample may be carry-over from other donors' samples.

The chain links TRBV27 to TRBJ1-1, with no clear D. Trimming stripped 4 bases from V and 4 bases from J, with 10 bases between. The germline V gene has CDR1 MNHEY and CDR2 SMNVEV (reference sequence). The CDR3 runs to 13 residues. The CDR3 sequence is CASSSQVLTEAFF. DNA of the CDR3: TGTGCCAGCAGTTCTCAGGTCCTCACTGAAGCTTTCTTT.

The V and J genes are TRBV4-2 and TRBJ2-3; 11 bases map to TRBD1. The CDR3 sequence is 15 residues long. Losses at the gene ends were 3 bases for V and 4 bases for J; bases not matched to a gene: 3. The germline gives CDR1 LGHNA, CDR2 YNFKEQ. CDR3 in DNA: TGTGCCAGCAGCCAGAGGGACAGGGGGTCAGATACGCAGTATTTT. It encodes CASSQRDRGSDTQYF.

This clone showed up just once. This chain connects TRBV29-1 to TRBJ2-7; no reliable D call. Germline CDR1 reads SQVTM; CDR2 reads ANQGSEA. Trimming stripped 5 bases from V and 3 bases from J, with 17 bases between. The CDR3 is 14 residues long. CDR3 protein: CSVLGKGAIYEQYF. DNA for the CDR3: TGCAGCGTTCTAGGCAAAGGAGCGATCTACGAGCAGTACTTC.

The DNA of the CDR3 is TGTGCCAGTAGCACGAAAGGAAACGGGACGTCCCTAGCCAAAAACATTCAGTACTTC. Amino acid sequence: CASSTKGNGTSLAKNIQYF. The rearrangement joins TRBV21-1 to TRBJ2-4. TRBV21-1 is a known pseudogene. This CDR3 contains 19 residues.

This chain uses TRBV28 with TRBJ1-2; no clear D gene. The germline CDR1 and CDR2 sequences are MDHEN and SYDVKM. This CDR3 comprises 13 residues. V was trimmed by 5 bases and J by 1 base, leaving 8 bases between them. CDR3 DNA: TGTGCCAGCAGTGAGACACATAACTATGGCTACACCTTC. It specifies CASSETHNYGYTF.